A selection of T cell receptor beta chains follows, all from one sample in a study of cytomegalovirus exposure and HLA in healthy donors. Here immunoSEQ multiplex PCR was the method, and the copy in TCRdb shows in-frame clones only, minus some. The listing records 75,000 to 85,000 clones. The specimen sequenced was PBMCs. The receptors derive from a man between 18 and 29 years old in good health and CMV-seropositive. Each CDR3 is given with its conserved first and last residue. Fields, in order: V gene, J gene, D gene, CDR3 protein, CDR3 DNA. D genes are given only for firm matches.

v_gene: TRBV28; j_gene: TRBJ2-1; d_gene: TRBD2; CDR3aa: CASKPGGASDNEQFF; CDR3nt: TGTGCCAGCAAACCCGGGGGGGCGTCCGACAATGAGCAGTTCTTC
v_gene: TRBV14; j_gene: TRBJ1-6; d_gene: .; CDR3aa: CASSSGLNHSPLHF; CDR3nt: TGTGCCAGCAGCAGCGGCTTAAACCATTCACCCCTCCACTTT
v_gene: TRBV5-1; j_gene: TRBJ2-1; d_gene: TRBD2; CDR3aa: CASSWTSGGGEQFF; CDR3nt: TGCGCCAGCAGCTGGACTAGCGGGGGTGGTGAGCAGTTCTTC
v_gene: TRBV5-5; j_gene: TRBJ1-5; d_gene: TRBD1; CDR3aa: CASSFTGDQPQHF; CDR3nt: TGTGCCAGCAGCTTTACAGGGGACCAGCCCCAGCATTTT
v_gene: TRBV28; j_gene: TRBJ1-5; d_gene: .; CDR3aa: CASSLGQINQPQHF; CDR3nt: TGTGCCAGCAGTTTAGGGCAGATCAATCAGCCCCAGCATTTT
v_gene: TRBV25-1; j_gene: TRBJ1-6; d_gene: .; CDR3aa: CASSVHQGKNSPLHF; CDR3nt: TGTGCCAGCAGTGTTCATCAGGGGAAGAATTCACCCCTCCACTTT
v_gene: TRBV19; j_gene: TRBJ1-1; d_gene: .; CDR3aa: CATRTGTKNTEAFF; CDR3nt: TGTGCCACTCGAACCGGGACAAAGAACACTGAAGCTTTCTTT
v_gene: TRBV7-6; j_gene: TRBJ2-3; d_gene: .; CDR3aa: CASSSLTSDTQYF; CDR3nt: TGTGCCAGCAGCTCCCTAACCTCAGATACGCAGTATTTT
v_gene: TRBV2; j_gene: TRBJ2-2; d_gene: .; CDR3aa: CASSLLSRNTGELFF; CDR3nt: TGTGCCAGCAGCCTACTTAGCAGGAACACCGGGGAGCTGTTTTTT
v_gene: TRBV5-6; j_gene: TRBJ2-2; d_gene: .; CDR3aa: CASSSGTGELFF; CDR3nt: TGTGCCAGCAGCTCGGGGACCGGGGAGCTGTTTTTT
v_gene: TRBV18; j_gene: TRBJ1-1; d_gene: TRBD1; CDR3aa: CASSPTTTGLNTEAFF; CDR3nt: TGTGCCAGCTCACCCACCACGACAGGGTTGAACACTGAAGCTTTCTTT
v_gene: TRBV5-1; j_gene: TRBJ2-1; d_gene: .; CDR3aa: CASSLAGVGRDNEQFF; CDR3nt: TGCGCCAGCAGCTTGGCGGGGGTAGGTCGCGACAATGAGCAGTTCTTC
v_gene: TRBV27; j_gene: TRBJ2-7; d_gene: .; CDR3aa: CASSLAGTGDYEQYF; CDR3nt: TGTGCCAGCAGTTTAGCAGGGACGGGAGACTACGAGCAGTACTTC
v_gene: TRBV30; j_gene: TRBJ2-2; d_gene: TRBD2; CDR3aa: CAWTSGGAIGELFF; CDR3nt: TGTGCCTGGACTAGCGGGGGGGCCATTGGGGAGCTGTTTTTT
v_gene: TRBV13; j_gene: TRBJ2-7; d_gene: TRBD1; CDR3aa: CASSLGHRGRYEQYF; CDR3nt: TGTGCCAGCAGCTTAGGCCACAGGGGGCGTTACGAGCAGTACTTC
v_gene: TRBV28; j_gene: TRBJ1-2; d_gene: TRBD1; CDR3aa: CASSRWGTGGDYGYTF; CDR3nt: TGTGCCAGCAGTAGATGGGGGACAGGGGGCGACTATGGCTACACCTTC
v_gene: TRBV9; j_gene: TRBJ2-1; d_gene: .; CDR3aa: CASSVRGSSYNEQFF; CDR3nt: TGTGCCAGCAGCGTTCGCGGAAGCTCCTACAATGAGCAGTTCTTC
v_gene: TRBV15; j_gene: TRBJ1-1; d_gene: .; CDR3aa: CATSTGSSNTEAFF; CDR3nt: TGTGCCACCAGTACAGGGTCTAGCAACACTGAAGCTTTCTTT
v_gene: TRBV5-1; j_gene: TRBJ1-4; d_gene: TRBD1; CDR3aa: CASSPGQEQEKLFF; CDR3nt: TGCGCCAGCAGCCCAGGACAGGAGCAAGAAAAACTGTTTTTT
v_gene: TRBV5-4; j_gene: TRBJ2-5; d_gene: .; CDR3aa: CASSTGLPETQYF; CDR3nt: TGTGCCAGCAGCACCGGACTTCCGGAGACCCAGTACTTC
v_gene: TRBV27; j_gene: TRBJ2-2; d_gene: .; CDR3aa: CASSLAAAAQAGELFF; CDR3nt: TGTGCCAGCAGTTTAGCAGCGGCAGCGCAGGCCGGGGAGCTGTTTTTT
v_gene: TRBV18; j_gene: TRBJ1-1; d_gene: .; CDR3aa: CASSPRIDTEAFF; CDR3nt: TGTGCCAGCTCCCCGCGGATAGACACTGAAGCTTTCTTT
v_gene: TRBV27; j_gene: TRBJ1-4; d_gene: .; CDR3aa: CASSRVSVATNEKLFF; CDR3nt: TGTGCCAGCAGCCGTGTCAGCGTTGCAACTAATGAAAAACTGTTTTTT
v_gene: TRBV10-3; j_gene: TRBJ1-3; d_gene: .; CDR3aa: CAISRGGGSGNTIYF; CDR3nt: TGTGCCATCAGCCGAGGGGGGGGCTCTGGAAACACCATATATTTT
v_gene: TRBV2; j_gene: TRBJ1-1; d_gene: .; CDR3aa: CAIEKLNTEAFF; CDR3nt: TGTGCCATTGAGAAGTTGAACACTGAAGCTTTCTTT
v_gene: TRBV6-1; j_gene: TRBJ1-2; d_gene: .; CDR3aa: CASSEIGGIYGYTF; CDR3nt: TGTGCCAGCAGTGAAATAGGCGGTATCTATGGCTACACCTTC
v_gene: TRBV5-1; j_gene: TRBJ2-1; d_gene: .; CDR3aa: CASSFETVQGSEQFF; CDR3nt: TGCGCCAGCAGCTTCGAAACCGTCCAGGGGAGTGAGCAGTTCTTC
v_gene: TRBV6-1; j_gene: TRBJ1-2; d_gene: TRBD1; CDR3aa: CASSEAGGGQGLGAGYTF; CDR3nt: TGTGCCAGCAGTGAAGCGGGGGGGGGACAGGGGCTAGGAGCTGGCTACACCTTC
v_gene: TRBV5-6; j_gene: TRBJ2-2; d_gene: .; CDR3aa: CASSLDSNTGELFF; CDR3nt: TGTGCCAGCAGCTTGGACAGCAACACCGGGGAGCTGTTTTTT
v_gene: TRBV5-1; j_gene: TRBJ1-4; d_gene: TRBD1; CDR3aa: CASRRWGQRTTTNEKLFF; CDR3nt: TGCGCCAGCCGAAGGTGGGGACAGAGAACGACAACTAATGAAAAACTGTTTTTT
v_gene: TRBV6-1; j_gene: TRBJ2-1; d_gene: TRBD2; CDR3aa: CASSPSGGGYNEQFF; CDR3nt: TGTGCCAGCAGCCCGAGCGGGGGGGGCTACAATGAGCAGTTCTTC
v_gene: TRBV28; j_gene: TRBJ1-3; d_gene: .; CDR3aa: CASSTGGGESGNTIYF; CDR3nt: TGTGCCAGCAGTACCGGGGGGGGAGAGTCTGGAAACACCATATATTTT
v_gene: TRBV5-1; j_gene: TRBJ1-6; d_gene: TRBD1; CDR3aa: CASSAGQGKSPLHF; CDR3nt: TGCGCCAGCAGCGCGGGACAGGGAAAGTCACCCCTCCACTTT
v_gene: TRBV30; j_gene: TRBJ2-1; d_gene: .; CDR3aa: CAWSGDQNEQFF; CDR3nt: TGTGCCTGGAGCGGGGATCAAAATGAGCAGTTCTTC
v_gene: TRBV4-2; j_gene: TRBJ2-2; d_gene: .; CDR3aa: CASSQDRGGELFF; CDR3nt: TGTGCCAGCAGCCAAGATCGGGGCGGGGAGCTGTTTTTT
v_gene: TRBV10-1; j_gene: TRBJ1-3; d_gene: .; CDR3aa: CASSDYRETGNTIYF; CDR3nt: TGCGCCAGCAGTGATTACAGGGAGACTGGAAACACCATATATTTT
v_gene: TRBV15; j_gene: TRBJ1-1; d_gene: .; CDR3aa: CATSRDEGNTEAFF; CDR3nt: TGTGCCACCAGCAGAGATGAGGGGAACACTGAAGCTTTCTTT
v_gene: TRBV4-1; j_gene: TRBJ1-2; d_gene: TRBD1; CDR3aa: CASSPTRRDRGFGYTF; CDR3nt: TGCGCCAGCAGCCCCACCCGACGGGACAGGGGTTTCGGCTACACCTTC
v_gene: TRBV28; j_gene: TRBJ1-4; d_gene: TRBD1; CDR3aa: CAIRAGTVYEKLFF; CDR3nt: TGTGCCATACGAGCCGGGACAGTTTACGAAAAACTGTTTTTT
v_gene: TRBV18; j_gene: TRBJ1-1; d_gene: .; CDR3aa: CASSPTMTETEAFF; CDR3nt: TGTGCCAGCTCACCCACCATGACTGAAACTGAAGCTTTCTTT
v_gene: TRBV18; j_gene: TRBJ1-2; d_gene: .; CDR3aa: CASSRYLDADGYTF; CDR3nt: TGTGCCAGCTCACGCTACCTCGACGCGGATGGCTACACCTTC
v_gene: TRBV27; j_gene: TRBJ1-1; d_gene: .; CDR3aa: CASSLSGGLTEAFF; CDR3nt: TGTGCCAGCAGTTTATCCGGAGGGTTAACTGAAGCTTTCTTT
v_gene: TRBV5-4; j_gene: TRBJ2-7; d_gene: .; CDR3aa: CASSLGQTSYEQYF; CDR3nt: TGTGCCAGCAGCTTGGGACAGACTTCCTACGAGCAGTACTTC
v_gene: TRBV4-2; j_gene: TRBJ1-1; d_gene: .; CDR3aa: CASSQKRTTANTEDFF; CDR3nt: TGTGCCAGCAGCCAAAAAAGAACGACAGCGAACACTGAAGATTTCTTT
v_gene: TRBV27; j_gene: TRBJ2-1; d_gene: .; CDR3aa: CASSLYPEGYNNEQFF; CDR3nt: TGTGCCAGCAGTTTATATCCGGAGGGATATAACAATGAGCAGTTCTTC
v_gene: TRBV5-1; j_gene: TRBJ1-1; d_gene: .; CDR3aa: CASSFRRDTEAFF; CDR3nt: TGCGCCAGCAGCTTTAGAAGAGACACTGAAGCTTTCTTT
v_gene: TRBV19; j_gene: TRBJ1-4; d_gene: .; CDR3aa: CASSMVGSWLKEKLFF; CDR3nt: TGTGCCAGTAGTATGGTGGGCAGTTGGCTAAAGGAAAAACTGTTTTTT
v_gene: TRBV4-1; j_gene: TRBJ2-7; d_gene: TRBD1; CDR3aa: CASSQRQGPSYEQYF; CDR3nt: TGCGCCAGCAGCCAAAGACAGGGACCTTCGTACGAGCAGTACTTC
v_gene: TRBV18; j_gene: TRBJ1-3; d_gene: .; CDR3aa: CASSPRPPAQGWPGNTIYF; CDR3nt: TGTGCCAGCTCACCACGACCACCGGCCCAGGGCTGGCCTGGAAACACCATATATTTT
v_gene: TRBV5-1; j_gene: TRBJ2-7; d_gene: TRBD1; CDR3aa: CASSPKGGQGYEQYF; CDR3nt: TGCGCCAGCAGCCCGAAAGGGGGACAGGGTTACGAGCAGTACTTC
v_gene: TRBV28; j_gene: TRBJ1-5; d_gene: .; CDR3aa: CASSPSAGNQPQHF; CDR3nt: TGTGCCAGCAGTCCTAGTGCGGGGAATCAGCCCCAGCATTTT
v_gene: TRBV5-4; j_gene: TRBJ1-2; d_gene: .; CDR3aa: CASSLGVDYGYTF; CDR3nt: TGTGCCAGCAGCCTCGGGGTGGACTATGGCTACACCTTC
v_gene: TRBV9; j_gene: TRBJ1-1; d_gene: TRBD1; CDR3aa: CASGWGDSFMNTEAFF; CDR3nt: TGTGCCAGCGGATGGGGGGACAGTTTCATGAACACTGAAGCTTTCTTT
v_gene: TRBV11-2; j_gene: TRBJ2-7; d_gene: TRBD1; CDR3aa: CASSPSPGTGAYEQYF; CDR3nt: TGTGCCAGCAGCCCTAGCCCCGGGACAGGTGCCTACGAGCAGTACTTC